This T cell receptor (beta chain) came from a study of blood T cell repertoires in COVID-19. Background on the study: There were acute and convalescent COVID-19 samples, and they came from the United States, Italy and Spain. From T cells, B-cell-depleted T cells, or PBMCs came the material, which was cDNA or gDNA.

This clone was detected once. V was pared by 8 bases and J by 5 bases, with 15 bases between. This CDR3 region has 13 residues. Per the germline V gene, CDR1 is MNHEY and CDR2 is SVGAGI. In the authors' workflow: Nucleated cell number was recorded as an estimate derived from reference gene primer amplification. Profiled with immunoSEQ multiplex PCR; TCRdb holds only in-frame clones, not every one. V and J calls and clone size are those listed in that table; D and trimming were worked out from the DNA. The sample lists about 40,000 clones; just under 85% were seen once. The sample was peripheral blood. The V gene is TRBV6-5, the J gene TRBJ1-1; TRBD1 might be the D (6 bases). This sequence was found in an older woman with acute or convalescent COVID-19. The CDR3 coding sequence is TGTGCCAGCGTCTTACAGGGATATACTGAAGCTTTCTTT. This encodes CASVLQGYTEAFF.